This is a list of T cell receptor beta chains from one sample in a study of blood T cell repertoires in COVID-19. Here immunoSEQ multiplex PCR was the method, and the copy in TCRdb shows in-frame clones only, minus some. The profile shows 150,000 to 200,000 clones, around 90% of them singletons. The sample consisted of peripheral blood. All receptors come from a man aged 35-49 years with acute or convalescent COVID-19. Each CDR3 is given with its conserved first and last residue. D genes are given only for firm matches. Size tells how often a clone was seen (once, few, many) or the class of an expanded clone, and some rows leave it out.

j_gene,abundance,v_gene,d_gene,CDR3aa,CDR3nt
TRBJ2-3,once,TRBV6-1,-,CASSEISGGGASDTQYF,TGTGCCAGCAGTGAAATATCGGGCGGTGGGGCTTCAGATACGCAGTATTTT
TRBJ1-6,few,TRBV6-5,-,CATSRGFNSPLHF,TGTGCCACCTCGCGGGGTTTTAATTCACCCCTCCACTTT
TRBJ2-1,-,TRBV27,-,CASSFYERGGDEQFF,TGTGCCAGCAGCTTCTACGAGAGAGGGGGGGATGAGCAGTTCTTC
TRBJ2-5,-,TRBV18,-,CASSPSGNQETQYF,TGTGCCAGCTCGCCTTCAGGGAACCAAGAGACCCAGTACTTC
TRBJ1-2,-,TRBV7-2,-,CASSLLGRPLYPTF,TGTGCCAGCAGCTTACTCGGCAGGCCTCTTTATCCCACTTTC
TRBJ1-2,-,TRBV9,-,CASSPDSYGYTF,TGTGCCAGCAGCCCAGACTCCTATGGCTACACCTTC
TRBJ1-2,-,TRBV15,-,CATSLSSRDTRILNYGYTF,TGTGCCACCAGCCTCAGCTCCCGGGACACCAGAATCCTAAACTATGGCTACACCTTC
TRBJ2-2,-,TRBV24-1,-,CATSPGAGELFF,TGTGCCACCTCCCCAGGGGCCGGGGAGCTGTTTTTT
TRBJ2-7,-,TRBV27,TRBD1,CASSLRDRAYEQYF,TGTGCCAGCAGTCTACGGGACAGGGCCTACGAGCAGTACTTC
TRBJ1-3,-,TRBV7-2,TRBD1,CASSGRTGLGNTIYF,TGTGCCAGCAGCGGACGGACAGGGCTCGGAAACACCATATATTTT